One and the same sample provided the 5 T cell receptor beta chains below, sequenced in a study of vaccination and CD4 T cells after COVID-19. Antigen specificity for these receptors is unknown. The Oncomine TCR Beta short-read assay sequenced DNA from cultured CD4+ T cells. Using its own MiXCR run on the PCR reads, TCRdb lists one record per CDR3 protein. The sample includes 8,500 to 14,000 distinct CDR3 sequences, 69% of them seen just once. As to treatment: roughly 10-day PBMC culture with coronavirus spike peptide pools or control peptides (ViraFEST assay). Sequences were obtained from CD4+ T cells from blood, cultured in vitro. Receptors were obtained from a human donor who had recovered from COVID-19.

J is TRBJ2-2 and V is TRBV24-1; 8 bases agree with TRBD1. Per germline, CDR1 KGHDR and CDR2 SFDVKD. The junction had 9 bases not matched to a gene; V was cut back by 3 bases and J by 4 bases. The CDR3 consists of 17 residues. The CDR3 sequence is CATSDRGAGGTTGELFF. The CDR3 nucleotides are TGTGCCACCAGTGATCGCGGGGCAGGGGGCACCACCGGGGAGCTGTTTTTT.

This clonotype was found a few times. The V gene is TRBV6-5, the J gene TRBJ2-2; D ambiguous. In germline, CDR1 is MNHEY, CDR2 SVGAGI. The CDR3 has 12 amino acids. The V end was cut by 4 bases, the J end by 8 bases, with 8 bases between. The CDR3 reads CASSWAEGELFF. Here the CDR3 DNA reads TGTGCCAGCAGTTGGGCTGAAGGGGAGCTGTTTTTT.

V is TRBV12-3 or TRBV12-4 and J is TRBJ2-7; D perhaps matches TRBD1 (7 bases). Trimming cost V 6 bases and J 6 bases, with 15 bases left between them. The CDR3 sequence is 13 residues long. DNA of the CDR3: TGTGCCAGCAGCAGGGGGGTACAGTTCGAGCAGTACTTC. It specifies CASSRGVQFEQYF.

Relative to its sample, this clonotype is medium-sized. V is TRBV7-2 and J is TRBJ2-7; 8 bases map to TRBD1. With V trimmed by 3 bases and J by 7 bases, 11 bases remained unmatched. The germline V gene encodes CDR1 SGHTA and CDR2 FQGNSA. The CDR3 covers 15 residues. CDR3 protein: CASSFRGRDPREQYF. DNA for the CDR3: TGTGCCAGCAGCTTCAGGGGGCGGGACCCGCGGGAGCAGTACTTC.

The V gene is TRBV20-1, the J gene TRBJ1-5, with 7 bases aligning to TRBD1. Germline V lookup: CDR1 DFQATT, CDR2 SNEGSKA (reference sequence). The CDR3 contains 14 residues. V lost 3 bases and J lost 4; bases outside the gene matches: 6. In DNA form, the CDR3 reads TGCAGTGCTAGTGGGGACAGATCAAATCAGCCCCAGCATTTT. This encodes CSASGDRSNQPQHF.